These 22 T cell receptor beta chains were all obtained from the same sample, sequenced in a study of cytomegalovirus exposure and HLA in healthy donors. This PCR relied on a set of 60 Vbeta primers and 13 Jbeta primers. Sequenced by immunoSEQ multiplex PCR; TCRdb stores in-frame clones only, minus some. Of approximately 180,000 clones in the sample, roughly four fifths were seen once. The sequencing sample was made of PBMCs. The receptors here all came from a woman aged 25 to 45 in good health and CMV-seronegative.

The V gene is TRBV28, the J gene TRBJ1-1; no clear D gene. Germline V gene lookup returns CDR1 MDHEN and CDR2 SYDVKM. V gave up 7 bases and J gave up 9 bases, with 15 bases separating them. This CDR3 contains 12 residues. CDR3 loop: CASTWRQEKAFF. The CDR3 DNA sequence: TGTGCCAGCACGTGGAGGCAAGAAAAAGCTTTCTTT.

Note on this clone: The junction departs from germline at one end; a sequencing error may be responsible. The V gene is TRBV7-9, the J gene TRBJ2-3; TRBD2 might be the D (6 bases). There are 16 residues in the CDR3. Looked up from germline, CDR1 is SEHNR and CDR2 is FQNEAQ (reference sequence). This chain's CDR3 is CSSSLEVAGRTDTQYF. The CDR3 DNA is TGTTCCAGCAGCTTAGAGGTGGCGGGGCGAACAGATACGCAGTATTTT.

The chain links TRBV28 to TRBJ1-2, with D possibly matching TRBD1 (5 bases). The CDR3 has 14 amino acids. The V gene lost 3 bases and the J gene lost 4 bases, with 12 bases spanning the gap. Looked up from germline, CDR1 is MDHEN and CDR2 is SYDVKM. CDR3 nucleotides: TGTGCCAGCAGTTTTTTGGGGGGTGGCTATGGCTACACCTTC. Protein: CASSFLGGGYGYTF.

This chain links TRBV11-3 with TRBJ1-1; D not certain. Trimming took off 0 bases at V and 1 base at J, with 12 bases between the two ends. Germline V gives CDR1 SGHNT, CDR2 YENEEA. The length of the CDR3 is 16 residues. The CDR3 loop reads CASSLDVRQANTEAFF. CDR3 sequence (DNA): TGTGCCAGCAGCTTAGATGTCCGGCAGGCGAACACTGAAGCTTTCTTT.

This rearrangement joins TRBV9 to TRBJ2-2; D unresolved. This CDR3 has 14 amino acids. CDR1 and CDR2 (germline): SGDLS, YYNGEE. V lost 1 base to trimming and J lost 3 bases, with 7 bases between them. DNA of the CDR3: TGTGCCAGCAGCGTAAGCCCCCACACCGGGGAGCTGTTTTTT. It yields the protein CASSVSPHTGELFF. Complete variable domain (other parts from reference TRBV9 and TRBJ2-2): DSGVTQTPKHLITATGQRVTLRCSPRSGDLSVYWYQQSLDQGLQFLIQYYNGEERAKGNILERFSAQQFPDLHSELNLSSLELGDSALYFCASSVSPHTGELFFGEGSRLTVL.

The genes are TRBV7-6 and TRBJ2-1, with 7 bases aligning to TRBD1. The CDR3 loop spans 14 amino acids. V gave up 2 bases and J gave up 8 bases; unmatched junction bases: 6. The germline V gene encodes CDR1 SGHVS and CDR2 FNYEAQ. CDR3 in DNA: TGTGCCAGCAGCTTACTCGACAGGGACGATGAGCAGTTCTTC. As protein: CASSLLDRDDEQFF. Full variable domain (rest looked up from reference TRBV7-6 and TRBJ2-1): GAGVSQSPRYKVTKRGQDVALRCDPISGHVSLYWYRQALGQGPEFLTYFNYEAQQDKSGLPNDRFSAERPEGSISTLTIQRTEQRDSAMYRCASSLLDRDDEQFFGPGTRLTVL.

The chain recombines TRBV9 with TRBJ1-6, with 7 bases that match TRBD1. With 0 bases clipped from V and 10 bases from J, the junction kept 7 bases outside the gene matches. The CDR3 extends over 15 amino acids. Looked up from germline, CDR1 is SGDLS and CDR2 is YYNGEE. The CDR3 region has the DNA TGTGCCAGCAGCGTAGCTACAGGGGAGGACTCACCCCTCCACTTT. Translated: CASSVATGEDSPLHF.

The V and J genes are TRBV9 and TRBJ2-3, with D maybe TRBD2 (5 bases). From germline, CDR1 is SGDLS and CDR2 YYNGEE. The CDR3 has 16 amino acids. Trimming took 4 bases from V and 0 from J, leaving 15 bases between them. Written as DNA, the CDR3 is TGTGCCAGCAGCCCTCGCTTGAGGGTTAGCACAGATACGCAGTATTTT. Translated, it gives CASSPRLRVSTDTQYF.

The V call is TRBV15, the J call TRBJ2-5; 7 bases line up with TRBD2. The CDR3 totals 14 residues. Germline loops: CDR1 LNHNV, CDR2 YYDKDF (reference sequence). Germline trimming cut 0 bases from V and 7 bases from J; bases unmatched to any gene: 5. The chain's CDR3 is CATSREMLAATQYF. CDR3 nucleotide sequence: TGTGCCACCAGCAGAGAGATGCTAGCGGCGACCCAGTACTTC. The variable domain in full, with the rest retrieved from reference TRBV15 and TRBJ2-5, is DAMVIQNPRYQVTQFGKPVTLSCSQTLNHNVMYWYQQKSSQAPKLLFHYYDKDFNNEADTPDNFQSRRPNTSFCFLDIRSPGLGDTAMYLCATSREMLAATQYFGPGTRLLVL.

The chain recombines TRBV5-1 with TRBJ2-3, with unresolved D. Per germline, CDR1 SGHRS and CDR2 YFSETQ. The CDR3 sequence is 15 residues long. Between the trimmed V and J ends, which lost 5 bases and 1 base, there was a span of 14 bases. CDR3 region: CASSPRYGRTDTQYF. The CDR3, as DNA: TGCGCCAGCAGTCCCCGGTACGGTCGCACAGATACGCAGTATTTT.

This chain uses TRBV5-6 with TRBJ1-2; a weak D match, TRBD1 (5 bases). CDR3 length equals 15 residues. V was clipped by 1 base and J by 6 bases, with 16 bases between them. Germline lookup yields CDR1 SGHDT and CDR2 YYEEEE. CDR3: CASSLFGGWADGYTF. The CDR3 DNA is TGTGCCAGCAGCTTGTTCGGGGGATGGGCGGATGGCTACACCTTC. The whole variable domain, remainder taken from reference TRBV5-6 and TRBJ1-2, is DAGVTQSPTHLIKTRGQQVTLRCSPKSGHDTVSWYQQALGQGPQFIFQYYEEEERQRGNFPDRFSGHQFPNYSSELNVNALLLGDSALYLCASSLFGGWADGYTFGSGTRLTVV.

This chain uses TRBV7-3 with TRBJ2-5; TRBD1 aligns across 8 bases. This CDR3 spans 13 amino acids. V lost 4 bases, J lost 2 bases, and 0 bases stayed unmatched. Germline V CDR1 and CDR2: SGHTA, FQGTGA. The CDR3 loop is CASSWDRQETQYF. The CDR3 coding sequence is TGTGCCAGCAGCTGGGACAGGCAAGAGACCCAGTACTTC.

CDR3: CASSATGGPQPQHF. The CDR3 DNA reads as TGTGCCAGCAGCGCCACAGGGGGCCCTCAGCCCCAGCATTTT. This chain uses TRBV5-5 with TRBJ1-5; 9 bases fit TRBD1. V dropped 4 bases and J dropped 6; count of bases not matched to a gene: 5. The germline V gene encodes CDR1 SGHKS and CDR2 YYEKEE (reference sequence). The CDR3 sequence is 14 residues long.

The gene calls are TRBV6-6 and TRBJ1-4; 9 nucleotides align to TRBD1. The CDR3 totals 14 residues. CDR1 MNHNY and CDR2 SVGAGI come from the germline V gene (reference sequence). V trimming: 5 bases; J trimming: 8 bases; junction bases outside the gene matches: 6. CDR3 sequence: CASSGGQGIEKLFF. For the CDR3, the DNA is TGTGCCAGCAGTGGTGGACAGGGGATAGAAAAACTGTTTTTT.

The chain combines TRBV19 with TRBJ2-7; TRBD1 agrees at 8 bases. The CDR3 contains 16 residues. Trimming at V came to 3 bases and at J to 3 bases, leaving 10 bases not matched to a gene. The germline CDR1 and CDR2 sequences are LNHDA and SQIVND (reference sequence). The CDR3 DNA is TGTGCCAGTAGTATCCGTGGTGGGACAGGATTCTACGAGCAGTACTTC. Translating gives CASSIRGGTGFYEQYF. The full variable domain, with the rest looked up from reference TRBV19 and TRBJ2-7, is DGGITQSPKYLFRKEGQNVTLSCEQNLNHDAMYWYRQDPGQGLRLIYYSQIVNDFQKGDIAEGYSVSREKKESFPLTVTSAQKNPTAFYLCASSIRGGTGFYEQYFGPGTRLTVT.

The chain recombines TRBV4-1 with TRBJ2-7, with 7 bases matching TRBD2. Trimming took 5 bases from V and 2 from J; bases not matched to a gene: 9. The CDR3 consists of 15 residues. CDR1 and CDR2 from the germline V gene are MGHRA and YSYEKL. As DNA, the CDR3 is TGCGCCAGCAGCGACGACCAGCGGGGTGCCTACGAGCAGTACTTC. Its protein is CASSDDQRGAYEQYF.

A few counts support this clone. The chain joins TRBV5-6 to TRBJ1-1; the match to TRBD1 covers 8 bases. This CDR3 region has 18 residues. CDR1 and CDR2 from the germline V gene are SGHDT and YYEEEE. J lost 1 base, V lost 0 bases, and 11 bases had no gene match. CDR3 sequence: CASSLARLRTGKNTEAFF. DNA of the CDR3: TGTGCCAGCAGCTTGGCCCGATTGAGGACAGGGAAGAACACTGAAGCTTTCTTT.

The chain joins TRBV15 to TRBJ2-7; TRBD1 matches 7 bases. V gave up 0 bases and J gave up 2 bases; unmatched junction bases: 4. The CDR3 sequence is 15 residues long. Germline V gene lookup returns CDR1 LNHNV and CDR2 YYDKDF (reference sequence). CDR3: CATSRERGQPYEQYF. For the CDR3, the DNA is TGTGCCACCAGCAGAGAACGGGGACAGCCCTACGAGCAGTACTTC.

The rearrangement joins TRBV4-3 to TRBJ2-3; 7 bases align to TRBD1. V trimming: 3 bases; J trimming: 2 bases; junction bases outside the gene matches: 5. Germline CDR1 reads LGHNA; CDR2 reads YSLEER. The CDR3 runs to 15 residues. The CDR3 coding sequence is TGCGCCAGCAGCCAGGACGACAGGGCCACAGATACGCAGTATTTT. This translates into CASSQDDRATDTQYF.

The gene calls are TRBV7-9 and TRBJ2-7; 12 positions agree with TRBD2. The CDR3 spans 16 residues. The J segment lost 3 bases and the V segment lost 5 bases, leaving 8 bases of the junction unmatched. Per the germline V gene, CDR1 is SEHNR and CDR2 is FQNEAQ (reference sequence). The CDR3 here is CASSPYPSGRVYEQYF. Written as DNA, the CDR3 is TGTGCCAGCAGCCCGTATCCTAGCGGGAGGGTCTACGAGCAGTACTTC.

The chain carries TRBV21-1 and TRBJ2-3; whether TRBD1, the table's D call, matches the DNA was not checked. TRBV21-1 is described as a pseudogene. This CDR3 is built from 16 residues. The DNA of the CDR3 is TGTGCCAGCAGCATTATACAGGGAAATGAAACAGATACGCAGTATTTT. Protein: CASSIIQGNETDTQYF.

This chain links TRBV19 with TRBJ2-6; 7 positions match TRBD1. The CDR3 spans 14 residues. V lost 10 bases, J lost 2 bases, and 5 bases stayed unmatched. CDR1 is LNHDA, CDR2 SQIVND, per germline (reference sequence). CDR3 sequence (DNA): TGTGCCAAAAGAAGGGGGCCTGGGGCCAACGTCCTGACTTTC. Amino acid sequence: CAKRRGPGANVLTF.